This TCR beta chain was sequenced during a study of CD8 T cells in ankylosing spondylitis. Study-level findings and limits: There was a TCR beta motif, made of fewer than 10 highly homologous variants, that appeared characteristic of ankylosing spondylitis blood.

The CDR3 extends over 14 amino acids. In germline, CDR1 is SGHVS, CDR2 FQNEAQ. This clonotype was seen repeatedly, ten times or more. Its antigen is undetermined. One junction end does not reproduce the germline sequence, and a read error may be involved. TCRdb passed the 5' RACE reads through MiXCR, listing each CDR3 protein once. The table has 500,000 to 650,000 distinct CDR3 sequences, roughly 5.2% seen once. This TCR derives from a male donor with ankylosing spondylitis. Sequencing was performed on blood, either unsorted or a sorted T cell fraction (not recorded which). The chain combines TRBV7-8 with TRBJ2-3; TRBD2 matches at 10 bases. The CDR3, as DNA: TGTGCCAGCAGCATAGCGGGGGGAACAGATACGCAGTATTTT. Translation: CASSIAGGTDTQYF.